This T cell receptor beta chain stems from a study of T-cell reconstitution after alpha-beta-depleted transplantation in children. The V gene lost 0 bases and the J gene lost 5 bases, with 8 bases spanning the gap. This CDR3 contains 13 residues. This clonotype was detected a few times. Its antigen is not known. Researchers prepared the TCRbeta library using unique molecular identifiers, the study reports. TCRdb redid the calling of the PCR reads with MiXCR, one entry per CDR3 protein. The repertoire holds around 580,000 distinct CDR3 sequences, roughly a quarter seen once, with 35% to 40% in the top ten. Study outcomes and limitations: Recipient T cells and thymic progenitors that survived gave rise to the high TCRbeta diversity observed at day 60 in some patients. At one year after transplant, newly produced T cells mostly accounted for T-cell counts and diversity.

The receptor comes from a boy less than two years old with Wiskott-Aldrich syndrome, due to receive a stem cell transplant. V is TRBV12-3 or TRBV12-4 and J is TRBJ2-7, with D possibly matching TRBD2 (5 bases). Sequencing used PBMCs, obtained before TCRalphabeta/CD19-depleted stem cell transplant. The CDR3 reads CASSLAERDEQYF. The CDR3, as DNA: TGTGCCAGCAGTTTAGCGGAGAGGGACGAGCAGTACTTC.